Listed below are T cell receptor beta chains from one sample, sequenced in a study of T cells after posttransplantation cyclophosphamide. This table comes from immunoSEQ multiplex PCR, and its TCRdb copy is limited to in-frame clones, with some not included. The top ten clones hold around 3% of a sample with about 52,000 clones, around 94% of them seen once. Sequencing used PBMCs. The receptors derive from a woman aged 25 to 45 in good health and a related stem cell transplant donor. CDR3s include the opening cysteine and the closing phenylalanine or tryptophan. The order of the fields is J gene, D gene, clone size, V gene, CDR3 DNA, CDR3 protein. A D gene is named only where the DNA matches it firmly. Some rows have no size entry. The others give once, few or many, or a class for an expanded clone.

j_call: TRBJ2-7
d_call: TRBD1
clone_size: NA
v_call: TRBV14
cdr3_nt: TGTGCCAGCTCGGGGACAGTTACCTACGAGCAGTACTTC
cdr3_aa: CASSGTVTYEQYF

j_call: TRBJ1-6
d_call: NA
clone_size: NA
v_call: TRBV2
cdr3_nt: TGTGCCAGCAGTGCAGACAGCCTCTATAATTCACCCCTCCACTTT
cdr3_aa: CASSADSLYNSPLHF

j_call: TRBJ1-1
d_call: TRBD1
clone_size: NA
v_call: TRBV7-9
cdr3_nt: TGTGCCAGCAGCCCAAGACAGGGGTATGAAGCTTTCTTT
cdr3_aa: CASSPRQGYEAFF

j_call: TRBJ2-7
d_call: NA
clone_size: NA
v_call: TRBV6-5
cdr3_nt: TGTGCCAGCAGTGGGGGGGACATCCTCTACGAGCAGTACTTC
cdr3_aa: CASSGGDILYEQYF

j_call: TRBJ2-5
d_call: TRBD2
clone_size: NA
v_call: TRBV6-6
cdr3_nt: TGTGCCAGCAGTGCTAGCGGGGGCTGGGAGACCCAGTACTTC
cdr3_aa: CASSASGGWETQYF

j_call: TRBJ2-5
d_call: TRBD2
clone_size: NA
v_call: TRBV4-3
cdr3_nt: TGCGCCAGCAGCCAAGACCCACTAGCGGGGGTCGAGACCCAGTACTTC
cdr3_aa: CASSQDPLAGVETQYF

j_call: TRBJ2-5
d_call: TRBD2
clone_size: NA
v_call: TRBV2
cdr3_nt: TGTGCCAGCAGTGATGTCGGGGGGGGAGAGACCCAGTACTTC
cdr3_aa: CASSDVGGGETQYF

j_call: TRBJ2-7
d_call: NA
clone_size: NA
v_call: TRBV6-1
cdr3_nt: TGTGCCAGCATCCCGGGACACCCCTACGAGCAGTACTTC
cdr3_aa: CASIPGHPYEQYF

j_call: TRBJ2-3
d_call: NA
clone_size: NA
v_call: TRBV5-5
cdr3_nt: TGTGCCAGCAGCTTGGCGTCACAGGAACGCACAGATACGCAGTATTTT
cdr3_aa: CASSLASQERTDTQYF

j_call: TRBJ2-1
d_call: NA
clone_size: once
v_call: TRBV14
cdr3_nt: TGTGCCAGCAGCCAAGTCGGGTACAATGAGCAGTTCTTC
cdr3_aa: CASSQVGYNEQFF

j_call: TRBJ1-4
d_call: NA
clone_size: NA
v_call: TRBV27
cdr3_nt: TGTGCCAGCAGTACCTACAGCCAACAAAAACTGTTTTTT
cdr3_aa: CASSTYSQQKLFF

j_call: TRBJ2-5
d_call: TRBD1
clone_size: once
v_call: TRBV5-1
cdr3_nt: TGCGCCAGCAGCTTGGAAACCGGGACAGGCCAAGAGACCCAGTACTTC
cdr3_aa: CASSLETGTGQETQYF

j_call: TRBJ2-7
d_call: NA
clone_size: NA
v_call: TRBV15
cdr3_nt: TGTGCCACCAGCAGAGATCTGGCAGCCGGAGGGTACGAGCAGTACTTC
cdr3_aa: CATSRDLAAGGYEQYF

j_call: TRBJ1-4
d_call: NA
clone_size: NA
v_call: TRBV5-1
cdr3_nt: TGCGCCAGCAGCTTGGGGGCAGGGGCCGGTGAAAAACTGTTTTTT
cdr3_aa: CASSLGAGAGEKLFF

j_call: TRBJ1-2
d_call: NA
clone_size: NA
v_call: TRBV11-2
cdr3_nt: TGTGCCAGCGGCCAGACAGGCTATGGCTACACCTTC
cdr3_aa: CASGQTGYGYTF

j_call: TRBJ2-7
d_call: TRBD1
clone_size: once
v_call: TRBV28
cdr3_nt: TGTGCCAGCACGGGACAGGGTTTTTACGAGCAGTACTTC
cdr3_aa: CASTGQGFYEQYF

j_call: TRBJ2-4
d_call: NA
clone_size: NA
v_call: TRBV7-5
cdr3_nt: TGTGCCAGAAGCTTAGACGGGACAGGGATAGCCAAAAACATTCAGTACTTC
cdr3_aa: CARSLDGTGIAKNIQYF

j_call: TRBJ1-2
d_call: NA
clone_size: NA
v_call: TRBV14
cdr3_nt: TGTGCCAGCAGCCGGAGGGGAGGGCTTGGCTACACCTTC
cdr3_aa: CASSRRGGLGYTF

j_call: TRBJ2-6
d_call: NA
clone_size: NA
v_call: TRBV7-2
cdr3_nt: TGTGCCAGCAGCCAACAGGGTTTCGGGGCCAACGTCCTGACTTTC
cdr3_aa: CASSQQGFGANVLTF

j_call: TRBJ2-7
d_call: TRBD1
clone_size: NA
v_call: TRBV25-1
cdr3_nt: TGTGCCAGCAGTGAAGGTCCGTCCGGGACAGACCTCTACGAGCAGTACTTC
cdr3_aa: CASSEGPSGTDLYEQYF

j_call: TRBJ1-1
d_call: NA
clone_size: NA
v_call: TRBV28
cdr3_nt: TGTGCCAGCAGTCCCCATCAGGTAGGGGCTGGCACTGAAGCTTTCTTT
cdr3_aa: CASSPHQVGAGTEAFF

j_call: TRBJ2-7
d_call: NA
clone_size: NA
v_call: TRBV6-6
cdr3_nt: TGTGCCAGCACCTTGGGCGGGGCTACCTACGAGCAGTACTTC
cdr3_aa: CASTLGGATYEQYF